This entry describes one TCR beta chain. This record belongs to a study of CD8 T cells in Susac syndrome. About 0.45 to 1 ug RNA was reverse transcribed with random hexamers. TCRdb itself ran the immunoSEQ multiplex PCR reads through MiXCR, one entry per CDR3 protein. The sample includes about 400,000 distinct CDR3 sequences, more than 70% of them seen just once. The CDR3 runs 14 residues. Trimming at V came to 4 bases and at J to 6 bases, leaving 3 bases not matched to a gene. Germline loops: CDR1 SGHAT, CDR2 FQNNGV. This clonotype was obtained from a human donor with multiple sclerosis. The V and J genes are TRBV11-2 and TRBJ1-6, with 7 bases aligning to TRBD1. Sequencing used CD8+ T cells from PBMCs. This CDR3 is CASSSGQFNSPLHF. The CDR3 nucleotides read TGTGCCAGCAGCTCGGGACAGTTTAATTCACCCCTCCACTTT.